This TCR beta chain was found in a study of shared clonotypes between healthy human individuals. TCRdb keeps only in-frame clones here, not all; method: immunoSEQ multiplex PCR. Of roughly 1,500,000 clones listed, around 98.5% are singletons. The receptor was derived from a man in his thirties or forties in good health. The sample comprised naive CD4+ T cells sorted from blood. Subset: CD45RA+ positively selected.

The CDR3 nucleotides are TGTGCCACCAGCAGAGACCCTTACAACTACAATGAGCAGTTCTTC. The encoded protein is CATSRDPYNYNEQFF. The rearrangement links TRBV15 to TRBJ2-1, with no clear D. Trimming shortened V by 0 bases and J by 3 bases, and 9 bases separated the two germline ends. Per the germline V gene, CDR1 is LNHNV and CDR2 is YYDKDF (reference sequence). There are 15 residues in the CDR3.